The 10 T cell receptor beta chains below come from one sample, sequenced in a study of OX40 agonist ivuxolimab in advanced cancers. Measured with immunoSEQ multiplex PCR; TCRdb has only the in-frame clones, and not every one. Here the sample spans fewer than 85,000 clones, 65% to 90% being singletons. The sample consisted of CD4+ or CD8+ T cells sorted from blood, taken in a trial of the OX40 agonist ivuxolimab. The origin of the receptors is an adult with an advanced solid tumor such as melanoma, head and neck, liver or kidney cancer.

The rearrangement joins TRBV30 to TRBJ2-1, with 9 bases lining up with TRBD1. The J segment lost 6 bases and the V segment lost 7 bases, leaving 25 bases of the junction unmatched. This CDR3 has 19 residues. Germline lookup yields CDR1 GTSNPN and CDR2 SVGIG (reference sequence). The CDR3 sequence: CASSRKTGGNRILPNEQFF. In DNA, the CDR3 is TGTGCCTCCTCACGGAAGACAGGGGGAAATAGGATCCTCCCCAATGAGCAGTTCTTC.

The chain has TRBV5-4 and TRBJ1-1; 8 positions agree with TRBD1. CDR1 and CDR2 from the germline V gene are SGHNT and YYREEE (reference sequence). The length of the CDR3 is 16 residues. V lost 0 bases to trimming and J lost 5 bases; unmatched junction nucleotides: 9. The CDR3 sequence: CASSLGQGALRTEAFF. The CDR3 DNA sequence: TGTGCCAGCAGCTTGGGGCAGGGGGCGTTGCGGACTGAAGCTTTCTTT.

In this sample, this clone turned up a few times. The rearrangement uses TRBV6-6 and TRBJ1-4, with D possibly matching TRBD1 (6 bases). Per the germline V gene, CDR1 is MNHNY and CDR2 is SVGAGI (reference sequence). This CDR3 contains 15 residues. Trimming removed 8 bases from V and 3 bases from J, with 16 bases in between. The CDR3, as DNA: TGTGCCAGCCTTCCAAGGGGGGGATCTAATGAAAAACTGTTTTTT. Translating gives CASLPRGGSNEKLFF.

The rearrangement links TRBV11-2 to TRBJ2-1; 13 positions agree with TRBD2. The V and J ends lost 7 bases and 10 bases, in that order; junction bases with no gene match: 10. Per germline, CDR1 SGHAT and CDR2 FQNNGV. CDR3 length: 15 residues. Here the CDR3 DNA reads TGTGCCAGCATTTTCGGACTAGCGGGAGCGGGGGAGCAGTTCTTC. Its protein is CASIFGLAGAGEQFF.

V and J are TRBV4-3 and TRBJ1-6; TRBD1 agrees at 9 bases. CDR3 size: 15 residues. Germline V CDR1 and CDR2: LGHNA, YSLEER. V shed 1 base and J 9 bases; nucleotides not matched to a gene: 4. This CDR3 reads CASSQGDRVASPLHF. CDR3 DNA: TGCGCCAGCAGCCAAGGGGACAGGGTTGCTTCACCCCTCCACTTT.

The chain uses TRBV30 and TRBJ1-6; tentative D call: TRBD1 (5 bases). CDR1 and CDR2 from the germline V gene are GTSNPN and SVGIG (reference sequence). Between the trimmed V and J ends, which lost 2 bases and 8 bases, there was a span of 16 bases. The CDR3 has 15 residues. CDR3 nucleotide sequence: TGTGCCTGGAGTCTCGGGACGCCGGGGGATTCACCCCTCCACTTT. Translated: CAWSLGTPGDSPLHF.

The chain has TRBV7-2 and TRBJ2-7; the D is unclear. The CDR3 consists of 13 residues. From germline, CDR1 is SGHTA and CDR2 FQGNSA. The ends were cut back, 1 base at V and 4 bases at J, with 8 bases in the middle. The CDR3: CASSLEAIYEQYF. The CDR3 DNA is TGTGCCAGCAGCTTAGAGGCGATTTACGAGCAGTACTTC.

The chain has TRBV5-4 and TRBJ2-1; D call uncertain. Germline V CDR1 and CDR2: SGHNT, YYREEE (reference sequence). This CDR3 spans 12 amino acids. Trimming pared 0 bases from V and 3 bases from J, leaving 1 base between. CDR3 in amino acids: CASSLDYNEQFF. CDR3 coding DNA: TGTGCCAGCAGCTTGGACTACAATGAGCAGTTCTTC.

The rearrangement joins TRBV5-1 to TRBJ2-1; D not resolved. Trimming left V 1 base short and J 0 bases short, with 5 bases between. The CDR3 runs to 14 residues. From germline, CDR1 is SGHRS and CDR2 YFSETQ. CDR3 residues: CASSLSGSYNEQFF. CDR3 bases: TGCGCCAGCAGCTTGTCCGGCTCCTACAATGAGCAGTTCTTC.

The gene calls are TRBV4-3 and TRBJ1-2; TRBD1 aligns across 10 bases. Germline V CDR1 and CDR2: LGHNA, YSLEER. The junction had 4 bases not matched to a gene; V was cut back by 4 bases and J by 2 bases. The CDR3 runs 15 residues. Here the CDR3 reads CASSLGQGGNYGYTF. Here the CDR3 DNA reads TGCGCCAGCAGCCTTGGACAGGGGGGAAACTATGGCTACACCTTC.